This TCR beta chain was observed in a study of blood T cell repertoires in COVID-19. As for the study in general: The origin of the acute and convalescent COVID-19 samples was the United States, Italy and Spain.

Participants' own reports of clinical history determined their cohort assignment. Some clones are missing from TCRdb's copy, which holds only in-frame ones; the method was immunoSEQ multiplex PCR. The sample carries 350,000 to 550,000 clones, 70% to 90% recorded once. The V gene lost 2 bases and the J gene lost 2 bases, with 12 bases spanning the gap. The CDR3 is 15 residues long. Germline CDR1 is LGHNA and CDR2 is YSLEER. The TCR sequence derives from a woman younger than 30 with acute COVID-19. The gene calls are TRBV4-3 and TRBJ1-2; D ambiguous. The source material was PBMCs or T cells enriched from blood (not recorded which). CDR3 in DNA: TGCGCCAGCAGCCAATACCGAGAGAGGAACTATGGCTACACCTTC. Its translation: CASSQYRERNYGYTF.